These 25 T cell receptor beta chains were sequenced from one sample in a study of technical replicates of blood from a few donors. Clones were read by immunoSEQ multiplex PCR, and TCRdb kept only the in-frame ones, dropping some. The repertoire includes about 79,000 clones, approximately 94% of them detected once, and about 0.24% sits in the top ten. Sequencing was performed on T cells isolated from PBMCs. Receptor source: a human donor in good health.

V usage is TRBV7-6 and J usage is TRBJ2-7; TRBD1 matches 8 bases. The CDR3 contains 16 residues. Germline CDR1 and CDR2: SGHVS and FNYEAQ. With 0 bases clipped from V and 0 bases from J, the junction kept 4 bases outside the gene matches. DNA of the CDR3: TGTGCCAGCAGCTTAGCGTACAGGGGGAGCTCCTACGAGCAGTACTTC. Its protein is CASSLAYRGSSYEQYF. Drawing the rest from reference TRBV7-6 and TRBJ2-7, the complete variable domain is GAGVSQSPRYKVTKRGQDVALRCDPISGHVSLYWYRQALGQGPEFLTYFNYEAQQDKSGLPNDRFSAERPEGSISTLTIQRTEQRDSAMYRCASSLAYRGSSYEQYFGPGTRLTVT.

This chain connects TRBV4-1 to TRBJ1-5; D possibly corresponds to TRBD1 (5 bases). The V end was cut by 0 bases, the J end by 5 bases, with 11 bases between. Germline assignment: CDR1 MGHRA and CDR2 YSYEKL. The CDR3 runs to 15 residues. The CDR3 DNA is TGCGCCAGCAGCCAAGAAGGCGGGGGGTATCAGCCCCAGCATTTT. It is translated as CASSQEGGGYQPQHF.

The chain's CDR3 is CASSFLAGGNHHNEQFF. CDR3 sequence (DNA): TGTGCCAGCAGCTTCCTAGCGGGAGGGAACCACCACAATGAGCAGTTCTTC. The chain uses TRBV7-8 and TRBJ2-1; 12 bases line up with TRBD2. J lost 5 bases, V lost 3 bases, and 8 bases had no gene match. Looked up from germline, CDR1 is SGHVS and CDR2 is FQNEAQ. This CDR3 has 17 amino acids.

V usage is TRBV4-1 and J usage is TRBJ1-2; 9 positions match TRBD1. The CDR3 totals 15 residues. With 6 bases clipped from V and 2 bases from J, the junction kept 7 bases outside the gene matches. Germline V gene data show CDR1 as MGHRA and CDR2 as YSYEKL. The CDR3 DNA reads TGCGCCAGCAGTTACGGGACAGGGTCCAACTATGGCTACACCTTC. Its translation is CASSYGTGSNYGYTF.

V gene TRBV15 combines with J gene TRBJ2-5; 9 bases map to TRBD2. This CDR3 region has 18 residues. Germline-derived CDR1 and CDR2 are LNHNV and YYDKDF (reference sequence). V gave up 3 bases and J gave up 2 bases; unmatched junction bases: 13. DNA for the CDR3: TGTGCCACCAGCAGGGACCTAGCGGGAACGAAGGATCAAGAGACCCAGTACTTC. Translating gives CATSRDLAGTKDQETQYF. Full variable domain (remainder filled in from reference TRBV15 and TRBJ2-5): DAMVIQNPRYQVTQFGKPVTLSCSQTLNHNVMYWYQQKSSQAPKLLFHYYDKDFNNEADTPDNFQSRRPNTSFCFLDIRSPGLGDTAMYLCATSRDLAGTKDQETQYFGPGTRLLVL.

The CDR3 loop is CASSVGAGGLYEQYF. The CDR3 DNA reads TGTGCCAGCAGCGTAGGGGCGGGGGGGCTTTACGAGCAGTACTTC. The genes are TRBV9 and TRBJ2-7, with 9 bases that match TRBD2. V trimming: 0 bases; J trimming: 4 bases; junction bases outside the gene matches: 5. In germline, CDR1 is SGDLS, CDR2 YYNGEE. The CDR3 length is 15 residues.

V usage is TRBV30 and J usage is TRBJ2-1; TRBD2 aligns across 8 bases. This CDR3 comprises 14 residues. V lost 0 bases, J lost 8 bases, and 6 bases stayed unmatched. CDR1 is GTSNPN and CDR2 is SVGIG in the germline V gene (reference sequence). CDR3 loop: CAWSVGTSQDEQFF. CDR3 sequence (DNA): TGTGCCTGGAGTGTCGGGACTAGTCAGGATGAGCAGTTCTTC. The full variable domain, in which reference TRBV30 and TRBJ2-1 provide the parts outside the CDR3, is SQTIHQWPATLVQPVGSPLSLECTVEGTSNPNLYWYRQAAGRGLQLLFYSVGIGQISSEVPQNLSASRPQDRQFILSSKKLLLSDSGFYLCAWSVGTSQDEQFFGPGTRLTVL.

The chain couples TRBV18 to TRBJ1-5; weak D call: TRBD1 (6 bases). Germline V CDR1 and CDR2: KGHSH, LQKENI. Deletions cut 6 bases from V and 8 bases from J, with 20 bases between. The length of the CDR3 is 15 residues. The CDR3 DNA follows: TGTGCCAGCTCCCTATGGGGGCAGCTGGAGGAGCCCCAGCATTTT. This encodes CASSLWGQLEEPQHF.

This chain joins TRBV9 and TRBJ1-1; D remains unclear. The CDR3 sequence is 14 residues long. Germline V CDR1 and CDR2: SGDLS, YYNGEE. Trimming pared 4 bases from V and 0 bases from J, leaving 10 bases between. CDR3 loop: CASSPRSVNTEAFF. CDR3 DNA sequence: TGTGCCAGCAGCCCCCGCAGCGTGAACACTGAAGCTTTCTTT.

V usage is TRBV5-6 and J usage is TRBJ2-7; D may be TRBD2 (6 bases). The CDR3 runs 17 residues. The V and J ends lost 1 base and 5 bases respectively, with 22 bases between them. Germline V gene data show CDR1 as SGHDT and CDR2 as YYEEEE. CDR3 loop: CASSLYAGGNPFHEQYF. The CDR3, as DNA: TGTGCCAGCAGCTTGTATGCGGGCGGGAACCCCTTCCACGAGCAGTACTTC.

The CDR3: CASSWMGGREKRSSYEQYF. The CDR3 coding sequence is TGCGCCAGCAGCTGGATGGGCGGGCGGGAGAAGAGAAGCTCCTACGAGCAGTACTTC. The chain uses TRBV5-1 and TRBJ2-7, with 7 bases fitting TRBD2. The junction had 18 bases not matched to a gene; V was cut back by 3 bases and J by 0 bases. The germline CDR1 and CDR2 sequences are SGHRS and YFSETQ. This CDR3 contains 19 residues.

This chain uses TRBV10-3 with TRBJ1-2; D is perhaps TRBD1 (6 bases). Germline V lookup: CDR1 ENHRY, CDR2 SYGVKD. Trimming removed 5 bases at V and 3 bases at J, with 7 bases between. The CDR3 is 12 residues long. DNA of the CDR3: TGTGCCATCAGTAACAGGGACTATGGCTACACCTTC. Translation gives CAISNRDYGYTF.

CDR3 protein: CASSPQGMITSPQHF. The CDR3 region has the DNA TGTGCCAGTAGCCCACAGGGAATGATCACTTCGCCCCAGCATTTT. The chain is built from TRBV7-2 and TRBJ1-5; maybe TRBD1 (6 bases). Germline CDR1 and CDR2: SGHTA and FQGNSA. The ends were cut back, 9 bases at V and 9 bases at J, with 24 bases in the middle. The CDR3 runs 15 residues.

V usage is TRBV30 and J usage is TRBJ1-6, with 8 bases aligning to TRBD1. CDR3 size: 12 residues. The ends lost 4 bases at V and 10 bases at J; junction bases unmatched: 3. CDR1 and CDR2 (germline): GTSNPN, SVGIG (reference sequence). The CDR3 DNA reads TGTGCCTGGAAACAGGGGGGCTCACCCCTCCACTTT. Amino acids: CAWKQGGSPLHF.

The chain uses TRBV27 and TRBJ2-6, with D possibly being TRBD1 (6 bases). Trimming left V 3 bases short and J 9 bases short, with 21 bases between. The CDR3 extends over 17 amino acids. Germline V lookup: CDR1 MNHEY, CDR2 SMNVEV (reference sequence). The CDR3 DNA reads TGTGCCAGCAGTTTTTTTCATAACACAGGGAGAAACAACGTCCTGACTTTC. It translates to CASSFFHNTGRNNVLTF.

This clone has a handful of counts. This chain connects TRBV18 to TRBJ2-2; TRBD1 aligns across 9 bases. J lost 4 bases, V lost 2 bases, and 8 bases had no gene match. Germline lookup yields CDR1 KGHSH and CDR2 LQKENI. The CDR3 totals 17 residues. The CDR3 loop is CASSPYSTGGPTGELFF. The CDR3 DNA sequence: TGTGCCAGCTCACCATACAGTACAGGGGGCCCCACCGGGGAGCTGTTTTTT.

This chain joins TRBV6-5 and TRBJ1-5; D call uncertain. In germline, CDR1 is MNHEY, CDR2 SVGAGI. This CDR3 is built from 13 residues. Trimming stripped 5 bases from V and 4 bases from J, with 9 bases between. CDR3 region: CASSPEINQPQHF. The CDR3 DNA follows: TGTGCCAGCAGTCCCGAGATAAATCAGCCCCAGCATTTT.

V gene TRBV7-6 combines with J gene TRBJ2-1; TRBD1 matches 7 bases. V lost 5 bases, J lost 10 bases, and 8 bases stayed unmatched. CDR1 is SGHVS, CDR2 FNYEAQ, per germline. The CDR3 loop spans 13 amino acids. CDR3 sequence (DNA): TGTGCCAGCAGCCAGACAGGGCCGCGGGAGCAGTTCTTC. It yields the protein CASSQTGPREQFF.

The gene calls are TRBV7-2 and TRBJ1-1, with TRBD1 matching 9 bases. The V segment lost 2 bases and the J segment 4 bases; nucleotides outside the gene matches: 5. The CDR3 covers 15 residues. Germline-derived CDR1 and CDR2 are SGHTA and FQGNSA. The chain's CDR3 is CASSLYRGLGTEAFF. DNA of the CDR3: TGTGCCAGCAGCTTATACAGGGGGCTGGGCACTGAAGCTTTCTTT.

The chain carries TRBV5-1 and TRBJ2-5; a weak D match, TRBD2 (6 bases). CDR3 length: 14 amino acids. V dropped 0 bases and J dropped 5 bases, with 11 bases sitting between them. Per the germline V gene, CDR1 is SGHRS and CDR2 is YFSETQ. The DNA of the CDR3 is TGCGCCAGCAGCTTGGCCGGGGGTGGGGAGACCCAGTACTTC. It encodes CASSLAGGGETQYF.

The chain is built from TRBV5-1 and TRBJ1-2; 7 bases are shared with TRBD1. The CDR3 contains 14 residues. Germline V gene lookup returns CDR1 SGHRS and CDR2 YFSETQ. With V trimmed by 5 bases and J by 6 bases, 10 bases remained unmatched. CDR3 residues: CASSVQGEADGYTF. The CDR3 nucleotides are TGCGCCAGCAGTGTCCAGGGGGAGGCCGATGGCTACACCTTC.

The V call is TRBV7-9, the J call TRBJ2-7; 7 bases are shared with TRBD1. The CDR3 spans 17 residues. Germline CDR1 and CDR2: SEHNR and FQNEAQ (reference sequence). The V and J ends lost 1 base and 0 bases, in that order; junction bases with no gene match: 9. CDR3 nucleotides: TGTGCCAGCAGCTTAGTCCTTCAGACAGGGAGCTCCTACGAGCAGTACTTC. It encodes CASSLVLQTGSSYEQYF.

The chain's CDR3 is CASSVEGARGDGEQYF. DNA for the CDR3: TGTGCCAGCAGCGTAGAGGGAGCCCGGGGGGACGGCGAGCAGTACTTC. The rearrangement uses TRBV9 and TRBJ2-7; 7 positions match TRBD2. CDR3 length: 16 amino acids. V lost 0 bases, J lost 6 bases, and 12 bases stayed unmatched. The germline gives CDR1 SGDLS, CDR2 YYNGEE.

The chain uses TRBV11-2 and TRBJ2-1; D is unresolved. Deletions cut 5 bases from V and 9 bases from J, with 23 bases between. Germline CDR1 is SGHAT and CDR2 is FQNNGV. The length of the CDR3 is 16 residues. The CDR3 sequence: CASSPTLDVEGIEQFF. The CDR3 DNA follows: TGTGCCAGCAGCCCAACCCTAGACGTTGAAGGTATTGAGCAGTTCTTC.

The rearrangement joins TRBV11-3 to TRBJ2-7, with D possibly matching TRBD2 (7 bases). V was trimmed by 0 bases and J by 3 bases, leaving 18 bases between them. Germline V gene sequence: CDR1 SGHNT, CDR2 YENEEA. The CDR3 extends over 17 amino acids. Here the CDR3 DNA reads TGTGCCAGCAGCTTAGATGGGGGAGGGACAAGGGGCTACGAGCAGTACTTC. Its protein product is CASSLDGGGTRGYEQYF.